The present entry profiles one TCR beta chain with its context. Its recognized antigen is unknown. No base qualities exist here, and no much larger clone lies one base off it. These data come from a study of T cell clones after liver transplantation (dated by TCRdb to about 2019). Turning to the overall study: The samples were obtained from ITN030ST, a randomized trial that attempted immunosuppression withdrawal within 2 years after liver transplantation. Tolerance was defined as complete withdrawal of immunosuppression for at least one year without a rise in liver enzymes beyond twice the upper limit of normal. Donor-reactive T cell clones were identified by TCRbeta sequencing following a pre-transplant mixed lymphocyte reaction and were subsequently tracked in post-transplant blood. Blood samples were collected pre-transplant, pre-randomization before withdrawal, and post-randomization after either complete withdrawal or failed withdrawal. As an antigen-independent comparator for the donor-reactive sequences, third party-reactive TCRbeta sequences from pre-transplant MLRs were identified as well. Three of the eight recipients were HCV-positive; the others were transplanted for non-autoimmune, non-viral indications. No induction therapy was given to the subjects, and standard immunosuppression was administered until randomization at 12-24 months post-transplant. Of the 8 liver transplant recipients making up the studied cohort, 3 were classified as tolerant and 5 as non-tolerant. The study at large found these results: In 5 of 8 subjects, regardless of tolerance or HCV status, circulating donor-reactive CD4 TCRbeta sequences dropped significantly post-transplant. When repertoire turnover was taken into account, detection of donor-reactive sequences was significantly reduced in 7 of 8 subjects for CD4 and in 8 of 8 subjects for CD8. In two subjects, low numbers of available donor cells limited the measurable donor-reactive repertoire. Because no allograft tissue specimens were available, donor-reactive T cells may have migrated into the graft instead of being deleted. The conclusions were preliminary, being limited by small, heterogeneous patient numbers and by non-standardized post-transplant time points. A greater decline was seen for donor-reactive sequences than for third party-reactive sequences, suggesting partial antigen-specific deletion unrelated to withdrawal success.

High-throughput TCRbeta CDR3 sequencing of frozen genomic DNA was performed by immunoSEQ, including PCR amplification, mapping, bias correction and internal controls. Concerning the study's data processing: Productive rearrangements were kept, and unique TCRbeta sequences were defined by CDR3 nucleotide sequence plus V and J gene. Donor-reactive sequences required at least 5-fold expansion in CFSE-low cells versus unstimulated pre-transplant cells and at least 0.01% frequency. Minimum frequency thresholds were set for each subject on the basis of the unstimulated sample with the lowest template count, so that a detection power of at least 90% was ensured. Jensen-Shannon divergence between the top 1000 TCRbeta sequences post- versus pre-transplant served as the measure of repertoire turnover. Two-sided Fisher's exact tests were used to test for changes in the detection of donor-reactive sequences. Held by TCRdb, this immuneACCESS table contains in-frame sequences only and omits some clones. Under half of the omission traces to an unresolved V gene where checked; the cause of the rest is unknown. V, J and clone size are taken as reported in that table, and D and trimming were inferred from the DNA itself. The sample data list 98,000 or so clones, and 82% of these were observed just once. The ten largest clones add up to about 0.89% of the sample.

The CDR3, cysteine through phenylalanine, is 14 amino acids long. Left in the record is the CDR3 DNA by itself, 42 bases read in frame from the first base. V lost 2 bases and J lost 6 bases; the stretch between them is 11 bases long. Sequences WSHSY (CDR1) and SAAADI (CDR2) are obtained from the germline V gene. Sample time point, as interpreted from the label and publication: pre-transplant. Thawed unstimulated PBMCs were stained for CD3, CD4 and CD8 and FACS-sorted into CD3+CD4+ and CD3+CD8+ populations. Each of the 8 studied subjects was randomized to immunosuppression withdrawal. The Qiagen DNeasy Blood and Tissue Kit was used for isolation of genomic DNA.

The specimen was CD4+ T cells from blood, collected before liver transplant. The sequence is built from TRBV10-2 and TRBJ2-4; a weak D assignment points to TRBD1 (6 bases agree). The TCR sequence derives from a human donor who received a liver transplant. Here is the DNA: TGCGCCAGCAGTGAGGGGGGCTCGAGAAACATTCAGTACTTC. Translated, this gives CASSEGGSRNIQYF.